The next 14 T cell receptor beta chains were all read from a single sample in a study of beta chain features in type 1 diabetes. Expressed TCRB transcripts got sequenced, as all isolated RNA was reverse transcribed. Assay used: immunoSEQ multiplex PCR; TCRdb lists only in-frame clones, some missing. The sample has tens of thousands of clones; nearly 50% are singletons. These receptors have no known antigen. The study's findings and limits: Moderate but significant shortening of TCRB CDR3s was recorded in all four CD4+ subsets from Type 1 diabetes patients.

What was sequenced was central memory CD4+ T cells from blood. The source is a man in his thirties or forties with type 1 diabetes.

This rearrangement joins TRBV5-1 to TRBJ2-7; a weak D match, TRBD2 (7 bases). The CDR3 has 16 residues. With 4 bases removed from V and 4 bases from J, the gap between germline ends came to 21 bases. CDR1 SGHRS and CDR2 YFSETQ come from the germline V gene. CDR3: CASSSPSRGGGYEQYF. In nucleotides, the CDR3 is TGCGCCAGCAGCAGCCCCTCGCGGGGAGGGGGGTACGAGCAGTACTTC.

This clone was observed a handful of times. The V and J genes are TRBV30 and TRBJ2-7; possibly TRBD1 for D (5 bases). With 2 bases removed from V and 5 bases from J, the gap between germline ends came to 25 bases. The CDR3 runs to 17 residues. Germline V gene lookup returns CDR1 GTSNPN and CDR2 SVGIG (reference sequence). CDR3 nucleotides: TGTGCCTGGAGTCCCTCCCTCGACAGTCAGATTTTTGACGAGCAGTACTTC. This codes for CAWSPSLDSQIFDEQYF.

The rearrangement joins TRBV5-1 to TRBJ2-7, with 14 nucleotides matching TRBD2. This CDR3 contains 19 residues. The V segment lost 0 bases and the J segment 6 bases; nucleotides outside the gene matches: 14. In germline, CDR1 is SGHRS, CDR2 YFSETQ. The CDR3 protein is CASSLAEGGLAGAGSEQYF. The CDR3 bases are TGCGCCAGCAGCTTGGCGGAGGGGGGACTAGCGGGAGCCGGTAGCGAGCAGTACTTC.

This clone came up a few times. The CDR3 bases are TGTGCCAGCAGTAGAGATTTGAATGAAAAACTGTTTTTT. Its translation is CASSRDLNEKLFF. The chain couples TRBV2 to TRBJ1-4; D gene ambiguous. The CDR3 totals 13 residues. Germline lookup yields CDR1 SNHLY and CDR2 FYNNEI. V was clipped by 5 bases and J by 5 bases, with 9 bases between them.

The CDR3 coding sequence is TGTGCCAGTAGCGGGGGAAGGGGCACCGGGGAGCTGTTTTTT. Protein: CASSGGRGTGELFF. The chain recombines TRBV19 with TRBJ2-2; a weak D match, TRBD2 (6 bases). V gave up 6 bases and J gave up 4 bases, with 12 bases separating them. This CDR3 is built from 14 residues. Germline V gene lookup returns CDR1 LNHDA and CDR2 SQIVND (reference sequence).

V is TRBV10-2 and J is TRBJ2-3; TRBD1 aligns across 9 bases. The V gene's germline CDR1 is WSHSY and CDR2 SAAADI. V trimming: 7 bases; J trimming: 2 bases; junction bases outside the gene matches: 7. The CDR3 is 15 residues long. The CDR3 here is CASTQGQGITDTQYF. The CDR3 DNA reads TGCGCCAGCACACAGGGACAGGGTATCACAGATACGCAGTATTTT.

This sequence joins TRBV19 and TRBJ2-1; 9 positions agree with TRBD2. CDR3 length: 15 amino acids. V shed 3 bases and J 7 bases; nucleotides not matched to a gene: 7. Germline CDR1 and CDR2: LNHDA and SQIVND (reference sequence). CDR3 amino acids: CASSIGGRGFNEQFF. The CDR3 DNA reads as TGTGCCAGTAGTATTGGCGGGAGGGGGTTTAATGAGCAGTTCTTC.

The rearrangement links TRBV29-1 to TRBJ2-2, with 7 bases fitting TRBD1. CDR3 length: 14 residues. Germline-derived CDR1 and CDR2 are SQVTM and ANQGSEA. V lost 6 bases and J lost 6; bases outside the gene matches: 10. In DNA, the CDR3 is TGCAGCGTAGCCGGGACAGCCCTATCCGGGGAGCTGTTTTTT. This encodes CSVAGTALSGELFF.

The chain has TRBV30 and TRBJ1-5; possible D gene TRBD1, 6 bases. Trimming stripped 5 bases from V and 6 bases from J, with 14 bases between. Germline-derived CDR1 and CDR2 are GTSNPN and SVGIG (reference sequence). The CDR3 sequence is 13 residues long. CDR3 in amino acids: CAWGDRMGQPQHF. CDR3 bases: TGTGCCTGGGGCGACAGGATGGGTCAGCCCCAGCATTTT.

This clone has more than one count but fewer than ten. V gene TRBV4-1 combines with J gene TRBJ2-5, with 12 nucleotides matching TRBD2. Looked up from germline, CDR1 is MGHRA and CDR2 is YSYEKL. Losses at the gene ends were 1 base for V and 2 bases for J; bases not matched to a gene: 2. The CDR3 consists of 16 residues. The CDR3 nucleotides read TGCGCCAGCAGCCAAGGTCTAGCGGGGGGGCAAGAGACCCAGTACTTC. Its protein product is CASSQGLAGGQETQYF.

The sample holds a few counts of this clone. The rearrangement links TRBV28 to TRBJ1-5, with D uncertain. The CDR3 is 12 amino acids. CDR1 is MDHEN and CDR2 is SYDVKM in the germline V gene. Deletions cut 5 bases from V and 6 bases from J, with 8 bases between. The CDR3 is CASSLSGQPQHF. The CDR3 bases are TGTGCCAGCAGTCTTTCGGGTCAGCCCCAGCATTTT.

This clone showed up just a few times. V is TRBV5-1 and J is TRBJ2-1; possibly TRBD2 for D (6 bases). With 4 bases removed from V and 7 bases from J, the gap between germline ends came to 15 bases. The CDR3 runs 14 residues. Germline CDR1 is SGHRS and CDR2 is YFSETQ. This chain's CDR3 is CASSKEGPVNEQFF. CDR3 coding DNA: TGCGCCAGCAGCAAGGAGGGGCCGGTAAATGAGCAGTTCTTC.

The genes are TRBV2 and TRBJ1-1; tentative D call: TRBD1 (5 bases). This CDR3 region has 15 residues. Per the germline V gene, CDR1 is SNHLY and CDR2 is FYNNEI. V was clipped by 1 base and J by 1 base, with 10 bases between them. The CDR3 DNA sequence: TGTGCCAGCAGTGAAGTGGCCAGGGAGAACACTGAAGCTTTCTTT. Protein sequence: CASSEVARENTEAFF.

There are a few counts of this clone. The V and J genes are TRBV5-4 and TRBJ2-5, with D maybe TRBD2 (6 bases). CDR1 is SGHNT, CDR2 YYREEE, per germline (reference sequence). The CDR3 totals 15 residues. V was trimmed by 1 base and J by 0 bases, leaving 10 bases between them. The CDR3 reads CASSLISGHQETQYF. As DNA, the CDR3 is TGTGCCAGCAGCTTGATAAGCGGGCACCAAGAGACCCAGTACTTC.